This T cell receptor (beta chain) derives from a study of T cell responses to AZD1222 COVID-19 vaccine. Comment on this clone: The antigen is undetermined.

Whole-study findings and limits: Donors were chiefly white British, with a greater number of females, and clonal diversity was perhaps underestimated. Spike was spanned by vaccine-associated CD4 TCRs, with dominance at 160-218 and 743-854. Nearly half of spike-specific TCRs reportedly target variant regions that are unmutated in the B.1.351 and B.1.1.7 variants.

The method was immunoSEQ multiplex PCR; TCRdb's version includes in-frame clones alone and lacks a portion of them. The top ten clones hold 1.5% to 1.9% of a sample with 100,000 to 150,000 clones, roughly 90% of them seen once. V gave up 5 bases and J gave up 3 bases; unmatched junction bases: 4. The CDR3 extends over 15 amino acids. Germline V CDR1 and CDR2: LNHNV, YYDKDF (reference sequence). The chain combines TRBV15 with TRBJ2-1, with 10 bases aligning to TRBD2. The clonotype comes from an adult in good health. This sample comprised peripheral blood, obtained on day 0 of AZD1222 vaccination. The CDR3 coding sequence is TGTGCCACCAGCGCTAGCGGGAGTAACTACAATGAGCAGTTCTTC. Encoded protein: CATSASGSNYNEQFF. Combining the CDR3 with reference TRBV15 and TRBJ2-1 gives the whole variable domain DAMVIQNPRYQVTQFGKPVTLSCSQTLNHNVMYWYQQKSSQAPKLLFHYYDKDFNNEADTPDNFQSRRPNTSFCFLDIRSPGLGDTAMYLCATSASGSNYNEQFFGPGTRLTVL.